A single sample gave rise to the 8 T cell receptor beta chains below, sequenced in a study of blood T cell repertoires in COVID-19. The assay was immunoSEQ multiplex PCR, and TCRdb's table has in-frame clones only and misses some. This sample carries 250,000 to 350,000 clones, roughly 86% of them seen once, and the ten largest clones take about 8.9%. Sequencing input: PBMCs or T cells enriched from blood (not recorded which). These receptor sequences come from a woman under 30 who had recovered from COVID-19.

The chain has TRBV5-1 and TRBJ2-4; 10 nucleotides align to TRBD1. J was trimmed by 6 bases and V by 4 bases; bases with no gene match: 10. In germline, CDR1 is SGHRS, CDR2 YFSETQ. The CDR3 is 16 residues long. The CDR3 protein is CASSPSYRDRGNIQYF. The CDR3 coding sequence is TGCGCCAGCAGCCCGAGCTACCGGGACAGGGGAAACATTCAGTACTTC.

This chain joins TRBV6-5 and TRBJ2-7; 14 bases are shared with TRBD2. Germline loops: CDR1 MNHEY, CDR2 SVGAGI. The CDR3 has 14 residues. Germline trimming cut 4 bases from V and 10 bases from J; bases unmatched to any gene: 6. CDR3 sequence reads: CASSSGTSGSPQYF. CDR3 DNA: TGTGCCAGCAGTTCCGGGACTAGCGGGAGTCCCCAGTACTTC.

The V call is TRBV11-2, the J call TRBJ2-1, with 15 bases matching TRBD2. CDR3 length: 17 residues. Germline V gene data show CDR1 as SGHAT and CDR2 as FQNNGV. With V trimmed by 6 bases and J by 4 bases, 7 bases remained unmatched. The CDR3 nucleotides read TGTGCCAGCAGGGGACTAGCGGGAGGAGGGGTTTACAATGAGCAGTTCTTC. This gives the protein CASRGLAGGGVYNEQFF.

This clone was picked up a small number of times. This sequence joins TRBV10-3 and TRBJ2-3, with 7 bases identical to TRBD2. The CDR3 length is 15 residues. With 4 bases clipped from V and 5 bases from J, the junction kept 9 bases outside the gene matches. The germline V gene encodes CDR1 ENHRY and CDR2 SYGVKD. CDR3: CAISGRTAGRDTQYF. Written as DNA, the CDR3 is TGTGCCATCAGTGGTCGCACAGCGGGGCGAGATACGCAGTATTTT.

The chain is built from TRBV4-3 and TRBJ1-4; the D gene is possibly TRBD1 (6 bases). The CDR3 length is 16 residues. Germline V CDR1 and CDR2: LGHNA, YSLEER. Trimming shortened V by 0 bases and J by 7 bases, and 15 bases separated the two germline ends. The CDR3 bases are TGCGCCAGCAGCCAAGATGGGGGCAGGGATCTTGAAAAACTGTTTTTT. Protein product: CASSQDGGRDLEKLFF.

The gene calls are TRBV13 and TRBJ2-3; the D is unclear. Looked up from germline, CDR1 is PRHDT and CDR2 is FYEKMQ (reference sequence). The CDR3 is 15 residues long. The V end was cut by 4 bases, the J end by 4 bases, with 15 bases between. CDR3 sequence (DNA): TGTGCCAGCAGCTCCGCGGATAAGGTGGCAGATACGCAGTATTTT. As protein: CASSSADKVADTQYF.

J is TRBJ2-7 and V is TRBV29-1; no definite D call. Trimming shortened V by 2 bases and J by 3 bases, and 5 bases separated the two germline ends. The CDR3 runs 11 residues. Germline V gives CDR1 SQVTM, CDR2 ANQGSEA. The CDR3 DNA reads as TGCAGCGTTGAAATGAGCTACGAGCAGTACTTC. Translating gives CSVEMSYEQYF.

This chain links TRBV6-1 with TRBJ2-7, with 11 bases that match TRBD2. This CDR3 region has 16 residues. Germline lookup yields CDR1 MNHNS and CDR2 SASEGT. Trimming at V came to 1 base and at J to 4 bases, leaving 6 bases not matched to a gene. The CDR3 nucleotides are TGTGCCAGCAGTGAAGTACGGGCTAGCGGGAGGTACGAGCAGTACTTC. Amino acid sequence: CASSEVRASGRYEQYF.